This T cell receptor beta chain is from a study of OX40 agonist ivuxolimab in advanced cancers. After removal of 4 bases from V and 3 bases from J, the junction contained 17 bases not matched to a gene. Germline assignment: CDR1 SEHNR and CDR2 FQNEAQ (reference sequence). CDR3 size: 18 residues. Profiled with immunoSEQ multiplex PCR; TCRdb holds only in-frame clones, not every one. The sample has roughly 76,000 clones; about 85% are singletons. The sequenced sample was CD4+ or CD8+ T cells sorted from blood, obtained in a trial of the OX40 agonist ivuxolimab. This chain joins TRBV7-9 and TRBJ2-7, with 8 bases fitting TRBD1. This clonotype originated in an adult with an advanced solid tumor such as melanoma, head and neck, liver or kidney cancer. CDR3 sequence reads: CASSSRAFGTGSIYEQYF. CDR3 DNA: TGTGCCAGCAGCTCCCGGGCGTTTGGGACAGGCTCAATCTACGAGCAGTACTTC.